Included here is one T cell receptor beta chain sequence, with context. Its antigen is currently unknown. The CDR3 contains 12 residues. CDR1 is LGHDT and CDR2 is YNNKEL in the germline V gene (reference sequence). Trimming cost V 3 bases and J 3 bases, with 6 bases left between them. The source of the sample is a study of T-cell memory formation after mild COVID-19. Study-wide results and limits: Several responding clones turned up in pre-infection memory, indicating that cross-reactive memory may have taken part. Among clones peaking at day 37 in the second wave, SARS-CoV-2 specificity remained unconfirmed.

Barcoded TCR alpha and TCR beta cDNA libraries with UMIs came from 5'RACE using constant-segment primers. TCRdb itself ran the 5' RACE reads through MiXCR, one entry per CDR3 protein. The sample contains about 190,000 distinct CDR3 sequences, roughly a tenth of which appear only once. The clonotype originates from a man between 18 and 35 years old who had mild COVID-19 (a few samples of this study predate the infection). Cell type and time point are not known. Sequencing used PBMCs or a T cell subset sorted from them (not recorded which). J is TRBJ2-7 and V is TRBV3-1; D remains ambiguous. The CDR3 reads CASSQKIYEQYF. The CDR3 nucleotides read TGTGCCAGCAGCCAGAAAATCTACGAGCAGTACTTC.